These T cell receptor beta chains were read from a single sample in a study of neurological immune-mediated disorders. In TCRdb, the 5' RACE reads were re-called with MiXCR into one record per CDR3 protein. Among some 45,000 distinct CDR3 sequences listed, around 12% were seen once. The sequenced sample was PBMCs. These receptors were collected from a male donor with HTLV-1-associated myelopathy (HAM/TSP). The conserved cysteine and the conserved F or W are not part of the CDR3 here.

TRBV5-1	ASSLEGSYEQY
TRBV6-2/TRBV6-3	ASSWGLRTASTDTQY
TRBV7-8	ASSLTGGSPLH
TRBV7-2	ASSLDGTVKTQY
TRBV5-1	ASSLFIPGEAKNIQY
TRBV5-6	ASNDSPGNSPLH
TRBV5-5	ASSLEDRSYNEQF
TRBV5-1	ASSLFRAGGSDEQY
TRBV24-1	ATSFPNTGELF
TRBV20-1	SAPGGAGELF
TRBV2	ASRGDSKNQPQH
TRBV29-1	SVVAGLPMGDEGYT
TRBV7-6	ASSLMAGADTQY
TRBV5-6	ASSTLTDTNYGYT
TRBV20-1	SAPLDRGRDGELF
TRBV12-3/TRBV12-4	ASSRDASTQY
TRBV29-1	SAERWGNTEAF
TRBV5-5	ASSLPGQPYEQY
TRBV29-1	SGRTGGRETQY
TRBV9	ASSPPGSSGETQY
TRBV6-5	ASSYLGSGQPQH
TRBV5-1	ASSLGYQETQY
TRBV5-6	ASSLNSGNVAGELF
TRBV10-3	AIRPDTSSGNTIY
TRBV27	ASSLSGDYGYT
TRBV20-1	SASPGPSYEQY
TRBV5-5	ASSLLLGQPYGYT
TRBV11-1	SSSLPRGPSGNTIY
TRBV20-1	SARDLWNGTTYEQY
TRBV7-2	ASSSRQGGNEQF
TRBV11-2	ASSLGAGTRNTEAF
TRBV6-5	ASRQLSGSVETQY
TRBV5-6	ASSPGAGGPNEQI
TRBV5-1	ASSFSGTGAYNEQF
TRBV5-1	ASSLVAGGQPQH
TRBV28	ASSFPGQGGAQPQH
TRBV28	ASSLSQGGETQY
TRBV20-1	SAAGQNNYGYT
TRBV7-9	ASSPATSGAWNSPLH
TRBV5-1	ASSLTSGGPPRSSEQF
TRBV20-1	SAVDGTGPQH
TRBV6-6	ASSYIYEQY
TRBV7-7	ASSIAVDTEAF
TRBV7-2	ASSLGVGFSYNEQF
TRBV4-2	ASSQDSIGSSEKLF
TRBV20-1	SARDIAGPSRNIQY
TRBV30	AWSTGTAGNTIY
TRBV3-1	ASSRTRQGPIYEQY
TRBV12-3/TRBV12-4	ASSMYREGDTEAF
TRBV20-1	SARVRPDQPQH
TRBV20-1	SARVPGRNSPLH
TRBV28	ASSSSGTGAGETQY